This T cell receptor beta chain was found in a study of glioma-infiltrating T cells after dendritic cell vaccination. This sample's time point: after dendritic cell vaccination, including at tumor progression/relapse. The primer mix had 60 V beta and 13 J beta primers. Repertoires were generated with immunoSEQ multiplex PCR, while TCRdb's copy carries only in-frame clones and drops some. The top ten clones hold less than 2.5% of a sample with tens of thousands of clones, more than 80% of them seen once. CDR1 and CDR2 from the germline V gene are PRHDT and FYEKMQ (reference sequence). The CDR3 spans 16 residues. V lost 2 bases and J lost 0, with 11 bases in between.

This receptor was taken from a human donor with glioblastoma. This rearrangement joins TRBV13 to TRBJ2-1; maybe TRBD2 (6 bases). The material was blood, obtained after dendritic cell vaccination. The CDR3 coding sequence is TGTGCCAGCAGCTTATTCGGCGGGAACTCCTACAATGAGCAGTTCTTC. This encodes CASSLFGGNSYNEQFF.